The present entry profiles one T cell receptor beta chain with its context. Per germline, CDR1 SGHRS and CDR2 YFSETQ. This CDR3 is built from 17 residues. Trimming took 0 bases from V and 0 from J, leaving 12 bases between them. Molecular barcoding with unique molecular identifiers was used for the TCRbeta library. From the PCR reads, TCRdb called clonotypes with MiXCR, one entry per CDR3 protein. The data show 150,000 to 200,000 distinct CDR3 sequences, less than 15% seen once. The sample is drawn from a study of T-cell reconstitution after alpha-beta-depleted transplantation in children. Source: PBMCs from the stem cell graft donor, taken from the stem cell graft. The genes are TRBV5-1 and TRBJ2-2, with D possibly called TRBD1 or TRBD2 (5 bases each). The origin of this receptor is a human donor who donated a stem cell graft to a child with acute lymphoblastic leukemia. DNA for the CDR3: TGCGCCAGCAGCTTGGCACCGGGACGGACGAACACCGGGGAGCTGTTTTTT. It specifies CASSLAPGRTNTGELFF. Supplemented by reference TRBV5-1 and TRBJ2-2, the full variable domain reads KAGVTQTPRYLIKTRGQQVTLSCSPISGHRSVSWYQQTPGQGLQFLFEYFSETQRNKGNFPGRFSGRQFSNSRSEMNVSTLELGDSALYLCASSLAPGRTNTGELFFGEGSRLTVL.